Listed here is a single T cell receptor (beta chain). The antigen is undetermined. Some clones are missing from TCRdb's copy, which holds only in-frame ones; the method was immunoSEQ multiplex PCR. The table records about 25,000 clones, roughly 85% of them present only once. These data belong to a study of T cells in narcolepsy. Study-wide findings and caveats: Same-patient CSF and blood CD4+ T cell clonotypes included HCRT-specific and TRIB2-specific autoreactive ones. No autoreactive T cell clone sequences appeared in some memory CD4+ repertoires.

This CDR3 comprises 15 residues. Trimming took 4 bases from V and 4 from J, leaving 13 bases between them. Looked up from germline, CDR1 is SGHAT and CDR2 is FQNNGV. Sequenced: CD45RA- memory CD4+ T cells from PBMCs. The sequence came from a human donor with narcolepsy. The chain joins TRBV11-2 to TRBJ1-4; no firm D call. CDR3 nucleotide sequence: TGTGCCAGCAGCTCCGCTGGCGGTTATAATGAAAAACTGTTTTTT. It translates to CASSSAGGYNEKLFF.